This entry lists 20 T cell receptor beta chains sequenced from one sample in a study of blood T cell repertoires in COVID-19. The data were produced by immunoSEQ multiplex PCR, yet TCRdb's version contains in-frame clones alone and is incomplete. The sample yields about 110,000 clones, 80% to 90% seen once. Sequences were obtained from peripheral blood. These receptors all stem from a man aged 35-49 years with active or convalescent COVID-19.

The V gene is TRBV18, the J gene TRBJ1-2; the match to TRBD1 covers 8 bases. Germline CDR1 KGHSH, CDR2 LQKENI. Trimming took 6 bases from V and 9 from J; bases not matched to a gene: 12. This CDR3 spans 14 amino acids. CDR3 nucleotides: TGTGCCAGCTCTCGATTTCAGGGGGCGGTGAGCTACACCTTC. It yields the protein CASSRFQGAVSYTF. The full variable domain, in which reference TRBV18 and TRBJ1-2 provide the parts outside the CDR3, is NAGVMQNPRHLVRRRGQEARLRCSPMKGHSHVYWYRQLPEEGLKFMVYLQKENIIDESGMPKERFSAEFPKEGPSILRIQQVVRGDSAAYFCASSRFQGAVSYTFGSGTRLTVV.

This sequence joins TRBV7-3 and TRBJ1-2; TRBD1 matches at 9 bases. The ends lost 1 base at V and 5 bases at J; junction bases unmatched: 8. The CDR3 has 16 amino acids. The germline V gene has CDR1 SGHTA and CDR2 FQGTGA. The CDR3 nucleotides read TGTGCCAGCAGCTTAAGGGGTACAGGGGGCGCGTATGGCTACACCTTC. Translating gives CASSLRGTGGAYGYTF.

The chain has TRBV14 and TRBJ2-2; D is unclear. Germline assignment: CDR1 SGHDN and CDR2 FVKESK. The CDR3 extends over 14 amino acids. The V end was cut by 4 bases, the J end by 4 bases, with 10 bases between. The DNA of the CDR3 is TGTGCCAGCAGCCTAGTTTCGGGCACCGGGGAGCTGTTTTTT. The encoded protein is CASSLVSGTGELFF.

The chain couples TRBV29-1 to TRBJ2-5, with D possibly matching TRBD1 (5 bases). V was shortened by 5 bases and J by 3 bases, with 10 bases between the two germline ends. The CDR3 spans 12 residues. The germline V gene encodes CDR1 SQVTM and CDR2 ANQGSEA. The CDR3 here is CSVRAGKETQYF. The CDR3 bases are TGCAGCGTTCGGGCAGGGAAAGAGACCCAGTACTTC.

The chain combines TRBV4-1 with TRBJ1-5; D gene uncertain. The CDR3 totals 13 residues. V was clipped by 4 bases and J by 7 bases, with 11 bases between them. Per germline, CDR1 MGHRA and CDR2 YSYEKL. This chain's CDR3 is CASSLAAGQPQHF. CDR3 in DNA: TGCGCCAGCAGCCTCGCCGCGGGGCAGCCCCAGCATTTT.

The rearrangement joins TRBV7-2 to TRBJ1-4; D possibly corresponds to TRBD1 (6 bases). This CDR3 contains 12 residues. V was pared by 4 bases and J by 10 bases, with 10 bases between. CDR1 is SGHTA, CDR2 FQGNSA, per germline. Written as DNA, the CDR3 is TGTGCCAGCAGCTCTGTAGGGGGAAAACTGTTTTTT. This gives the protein CASSSVGGKLFF. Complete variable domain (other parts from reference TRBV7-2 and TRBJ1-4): GAGVSQSPSNKVTEKGKDVELRCDPISGHTALYWYRQSLGQGLEFLIYFQGNSAPDKSGLPSDRFSAERTGGSVSTLTIQRTQQEDSAVYLCASSSVGGKLFFGSGTQLSVL.

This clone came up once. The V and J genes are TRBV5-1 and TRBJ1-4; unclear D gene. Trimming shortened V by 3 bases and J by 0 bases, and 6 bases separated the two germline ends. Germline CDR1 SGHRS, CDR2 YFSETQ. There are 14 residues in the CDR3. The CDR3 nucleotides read TGCGCCAGCAGCTCCGGGACAACTAATGAAAAACTGTTTTTT. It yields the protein CASSSGTTNEKLFF.

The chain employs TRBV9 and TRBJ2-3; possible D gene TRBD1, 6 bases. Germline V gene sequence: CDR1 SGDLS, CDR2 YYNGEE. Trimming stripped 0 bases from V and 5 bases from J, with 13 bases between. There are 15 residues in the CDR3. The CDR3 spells CASSVGGLAGDTQYF. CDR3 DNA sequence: TGTGCCAGCAGCGTAGGGGGGCTAGCTGGAGATACGCAGTATTTT.

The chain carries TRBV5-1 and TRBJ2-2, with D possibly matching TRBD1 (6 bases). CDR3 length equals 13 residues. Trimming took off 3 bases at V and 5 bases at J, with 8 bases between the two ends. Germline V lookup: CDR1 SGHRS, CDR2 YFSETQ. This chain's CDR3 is CASSYRDTGELFF. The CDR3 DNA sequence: TGCGCCAGCAGCTACAGGGATACCGGGGAGCTGTTTTTT.

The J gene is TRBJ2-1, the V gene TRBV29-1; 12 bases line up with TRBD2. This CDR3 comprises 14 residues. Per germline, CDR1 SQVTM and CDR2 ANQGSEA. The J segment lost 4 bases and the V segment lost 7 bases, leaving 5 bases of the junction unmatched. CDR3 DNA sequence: TGCAGCGGCGGGGGGACTAGCGGGTACAATGAGCAGTTCTTC. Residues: CSGGGTSGYNEQFF.

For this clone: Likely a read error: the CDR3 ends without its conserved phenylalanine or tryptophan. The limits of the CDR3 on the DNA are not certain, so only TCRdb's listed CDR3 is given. The CDR3 reads CAWRVLDREIFSA. V is TRBV30 and J is TRBJ1-2; no check of the table's D call, TRBD1, against the DNA was made. Termini included, the CDR3 measures 13 amino acids. Per germline, CDR1 GTSNPN and CDR2 SVGIG (reference sequence).

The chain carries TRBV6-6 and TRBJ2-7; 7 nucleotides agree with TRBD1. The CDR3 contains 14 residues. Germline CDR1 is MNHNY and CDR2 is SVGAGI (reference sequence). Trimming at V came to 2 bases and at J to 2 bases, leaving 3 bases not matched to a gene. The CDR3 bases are TGTGCCAGCAGTTACGGGACAGATACCTACGAGCAGTACTTC. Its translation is CASSYGTDTYEQYF.

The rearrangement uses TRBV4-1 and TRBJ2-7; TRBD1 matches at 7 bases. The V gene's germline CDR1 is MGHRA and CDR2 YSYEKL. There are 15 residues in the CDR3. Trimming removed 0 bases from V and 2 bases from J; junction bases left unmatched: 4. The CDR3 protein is CASSQEGQKTYEQYF. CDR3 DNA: TGCGCCAGCAGCCAAGAGGGACAGAAAACCTACGAGCAGTACTTC.

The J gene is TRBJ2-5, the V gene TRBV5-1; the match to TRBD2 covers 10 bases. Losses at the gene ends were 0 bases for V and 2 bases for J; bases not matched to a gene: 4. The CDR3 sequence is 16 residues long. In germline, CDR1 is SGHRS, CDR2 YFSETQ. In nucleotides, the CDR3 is TGCGCCAGCAGCTTGGGGCTAGCGGGGGCGCAAGAGACCCAGTACTTC. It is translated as CASSLGLAGAQETQYF.

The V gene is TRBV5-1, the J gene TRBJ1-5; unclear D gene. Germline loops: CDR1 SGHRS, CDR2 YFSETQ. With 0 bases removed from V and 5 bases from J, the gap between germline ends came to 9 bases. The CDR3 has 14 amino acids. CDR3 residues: CASSLDTGYQPQHF. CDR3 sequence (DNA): TGCGCCAGCAGCTTGGATACCGGGTATCAGCCCCAGCATTTT.

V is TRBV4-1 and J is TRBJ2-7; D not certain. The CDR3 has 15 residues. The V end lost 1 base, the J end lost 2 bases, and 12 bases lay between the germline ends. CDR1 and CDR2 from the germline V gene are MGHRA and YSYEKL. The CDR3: CASSQVILGPYEQYF. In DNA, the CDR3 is TGCGCCAGCAGCCAAGTCATCCTCGGTCCCTACGAGCAGTACTTC.

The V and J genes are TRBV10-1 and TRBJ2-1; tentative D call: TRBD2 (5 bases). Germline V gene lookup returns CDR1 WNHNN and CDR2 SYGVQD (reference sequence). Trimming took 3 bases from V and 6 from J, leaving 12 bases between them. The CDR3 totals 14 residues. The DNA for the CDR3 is TGCGCCAGCAGTGACCCGGACGGGATCAATGAGCAGTTCTTC. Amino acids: CASSDPDGINEQFF.

The CDR3 sequence: CASSYRGPQYF. In nucleotides, the CDR3 is TGTGCCAGCAGCTATCGAGGCCCCCAGTATTTT. V is TRBV5-6 and J is TRBJ2-3; D not certain. V gave up 3 bases and J gave up 12 bases, with 11 bases separating them. The germline V gene has CDR1 SGHDT and CDR2 YYEEEE. This CDR3 comprises 11 residues.

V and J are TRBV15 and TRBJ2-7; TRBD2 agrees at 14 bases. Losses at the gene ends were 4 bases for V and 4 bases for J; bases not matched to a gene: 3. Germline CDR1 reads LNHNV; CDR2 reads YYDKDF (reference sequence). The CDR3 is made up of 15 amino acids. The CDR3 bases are TGTGCCACCAGCACATGGACTAGCGGGAGGTACGAGCAGTACTTC. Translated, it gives CATSTWTSGRYEQYF. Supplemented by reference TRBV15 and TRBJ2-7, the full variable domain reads DAMVIQNPRYQVTQFGKPVTLSCSQTLNHNVMYWYQQKSSQAPKLLFHYYDKDFNNEADTPDNFQSRRPNTSFCFLDIRSPGLGDTAMYLCATSTWTSGRYEQYFGPGTRLTVT.

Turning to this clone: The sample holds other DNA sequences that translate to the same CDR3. The DNA of the CDR3 is TGTGCCTGGAGTTATCGGTACGAGCAGTACTTC. It is translated as CAWSYRYEQYF. The chain employs TRBV30 and TRBJ2-7; D gene ambiguous. CDR3 length: 11 amino acids. V was pared by 2 bases and J by 4 bases, with 6 bases between. Germline V gene lookup returns CDR1 GTSNPN and CDR2 SVGIG (reference sequence).